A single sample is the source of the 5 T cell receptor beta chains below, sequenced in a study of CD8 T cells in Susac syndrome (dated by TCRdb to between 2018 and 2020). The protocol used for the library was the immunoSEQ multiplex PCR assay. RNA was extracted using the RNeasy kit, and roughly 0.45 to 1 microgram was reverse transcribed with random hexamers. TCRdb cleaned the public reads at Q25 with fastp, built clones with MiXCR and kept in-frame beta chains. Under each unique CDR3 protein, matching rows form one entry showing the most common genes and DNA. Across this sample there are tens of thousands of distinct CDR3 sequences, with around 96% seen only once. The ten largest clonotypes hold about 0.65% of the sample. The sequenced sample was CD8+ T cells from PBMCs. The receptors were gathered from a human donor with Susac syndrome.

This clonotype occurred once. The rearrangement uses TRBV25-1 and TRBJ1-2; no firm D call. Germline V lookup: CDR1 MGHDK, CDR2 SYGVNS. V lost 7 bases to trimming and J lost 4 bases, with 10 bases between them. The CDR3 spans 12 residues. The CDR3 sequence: CASTGPSYGYTF. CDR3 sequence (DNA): TGTGCCAGCACAGGACCGAGCTATGGCTACACCTTC.

CDR3 nucleotides: TGCGCCAGCAGCCAAGAGGATAACTCCTACAATGAGCAGTTCTTC. It translates to CASSQEDNSYNEQFF. The chain recombines TRBV4-1 with TRBJ2-1; D not resolved. The length of the CDR3 is 15 residues. The V and J ends lost 0 bases and 0 bases respectively, with 6 bases between them. Germline V CDR1 and CDR2: MGHRA, YSYEKL.

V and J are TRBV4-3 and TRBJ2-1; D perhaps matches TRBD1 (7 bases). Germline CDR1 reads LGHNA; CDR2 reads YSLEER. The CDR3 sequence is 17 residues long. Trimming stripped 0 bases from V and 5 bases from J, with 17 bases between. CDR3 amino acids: CASSQDDRDGGNNEQFF. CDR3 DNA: TGCGCCAGCAGCCAAGACGACAGGGACGGGGGAAACAATGAGCAGTTCTTC.

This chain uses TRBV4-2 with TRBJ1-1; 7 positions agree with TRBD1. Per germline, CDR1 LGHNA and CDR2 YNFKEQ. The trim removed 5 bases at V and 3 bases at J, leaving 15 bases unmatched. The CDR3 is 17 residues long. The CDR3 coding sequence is TGTGCCAGCAGCTCGAGGGGGCAGGGGGAGTTGGACACTGAAGCTTTCTTT. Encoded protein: CASSSRGQGELDTEAFF.

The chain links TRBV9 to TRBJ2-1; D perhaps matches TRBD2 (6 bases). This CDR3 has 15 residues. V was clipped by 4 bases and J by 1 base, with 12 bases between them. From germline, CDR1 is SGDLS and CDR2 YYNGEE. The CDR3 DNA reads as TGTGCCAGCAGCTCCGGGGGTACATCCTACAATGAGCAGTTCTTC. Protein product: CASSSGGTSYNEQFF.